The 12 T cell receptor beta chains presented below share a single source sample, sequenced in a study of blood T cell repertoires in COVID-19. Measured with immunoSEQ multiplex PCR; TCRdb has only the in-frame clones, and not every one. The sample records some 230,000 clones, about 88% being singletons. Input material: peripheral blood. The receptor set was obtained from a man between 45 and 60 years old who had recovered from COVID-19.

CDR3 sequence (DNA): TGTGCCAGCAGGGACAGGGAAACCTATAGCAATCAGCCCCAGCATTTT. Its translation is CASRDRETYSNQPQHF. V usage is TRBV19 and J usage is TRBJ1-5, with 9 bases aligning to TRBD1. From germline, CDR1 is LNHDA and CDR2 SQIVND (reference sequence). CDR3 length: 16 amino acids. V lost 9 bases and J lost 0; bases outside the gene matches: 9.

The CDR3 sequence: CATSDSKRENSYNEQFF. CDR3 bases: TGTGCCACCAGTGATTCTAAGCGGGAGAATTCCTACAATGAGCAGTTCTTC. The J gene is TRBJ2-1, the V gene TRBV24-1; 8 positions match TRBD2. Germline V gives CDR1 KGHDR, CDR2 SFDVKD. The CDR3 is 17 residues long. V was clipped by 2 bases and J by 1 base; unmatched bases: 6.

V usage is TRBV6-4 and J usage is TRBJ2-2; D perhaps matches TRBD1 (5 bases). The CDR3 is 14 amino acids. Per the germline V gene, CDR1 is MRHNA and CDR2 is SNTAGT. The V and J ends lost 8 bases and 1 base respectively, with 11 bases between them. The CDR3 spells CASGPGQNTGELFF. CDR3 in DNA: TGTGCCAGCGGTCCAGGACAGAACACCGGGGAGCTGTTTTTT.

This rearrangement joins TRBV5-5 to TRBJ2-7, with 8 positions matching TRBD1. V shed 3 bases, J shed 2 bases, and the junction held 7 bases outside the gene matches. The CDR3 runs to 15 residues. The germline V gene has CDR1 SGHKS and CDR2 YYEKEE (reference sequence). The CDR3 here is CASSWPDRAPYEQYF. The CDR3 DNA reads as TGTGCCAGCAGCTGGCCGGACAGGGCCCCCTACGAGCAGTACTTC.

This clone was counted a single time. V and J are TRBV19 and TRBJ2-6; a possible D gene is TRBD1 (5 bases). The V end lost 6 bases, the J end lost 0 bases, and 15 bases lay between the germline ends. The CDR3 loop spans 17 amino acids. From germline, CDR1 is LNHDA and CDR2 SQIVND (reference sequence). This CDR3 is CASRTFLGDSGANVLTF. As DNA, the CDR3 is TGTGCCAGTAGGACTTTTTTAGGGGACTCTGGGGCCAACGTCCTGACTTTC. Using reference TRBV19 and TRBJ2-6 for the parts outside the CDR3, the full variable domain is DGGITQSPKYLFRKEGQNVTLSCEQNLNHDAMYWYRQDPGQGLRLIYYSQIVNDFQKGDIAEGYSVSREKKESFPLTVTSAQKNPTAFYLCASRTFLGDSGANVLTFGAGSRLTVL.

This clone was counted only a few times. The V gene is TRBV25-1, the J gene TRBJ2-7, with D maybe TRBD1 (6 bases). There are 15 residues in the CDR3. V was trimmed by 0 bases and J by 2 bases, leaving 11 bases between them. Germline V gene sequence: CDR1 MGHDK, CDR2 SYGVNS. The CDR3 spells CASSEYAGAAYEQYF. The CDR3, as DNA: TGTGCCAGCAGTGAATATGCAGGGGCGGCCTACGAGCAGTACTTC.

J is TRBJ1-6 and V is TRBV27; possibly TRBD1 for D (6 bases). The length of the CDR3 is 16 residues. The ends were cut back, 6 bases at V and 3 bases at J, with 15 bases in the middle. Germline CDR1 and CDR2: MNHEY and SMNVEV (reference sequence). CDR3 sequence: CASSKQGINYNSPLHF. CDR3 in DNA: TGTGCCAGCAGCAAACAGGGCATTAACTATAATTCACCCCTCCACTTT.

The genes are TRBV6-1 and TRBJ1-2, with 8 nucleotides matching TRBD1. The germline gives CDR1 MNHNS, CDR2 SASEGT. V lost 3 bases, J lost 7 bases, and 4 bases stayed unmatched. This CDR3 has 13 amino acids. DNA of the CDR3: TGTGCCAGCAGTGAGAGACAGGGGCTTGGCTACACCTTC. It specifies CASSERQGLGYTF.

The chain is built from TRBV28 and TRBJ2-5; D perhaps matches TRBD1 (5 bases). This CDR3 comprises 16 residues. V lost 1 base and J lost 0, with 12 bases in between. The germline V gene encodes CDR1 MDHEN and CDR2 SYDVKM. CDR3 DNA: TGTGCCAGCAGTTTATTCGGCCAGGGCTACCAAGAGACCCAGTACTTC. It encodes CASSLFGQGYQETQYF.

This chain connects TRBV11-3 to TRBJ2-5, with 7 bases fitting TRBD1. The V segment lost 6 bases and the J segment 0 bases; nucleotides outside the gene matches: 7. The CDR3 is 15 residues long. CDR1 and CDR2 from the germline V gene are SGHNT and YENEEA. The CDR3 DNA reads as TGTGCCAGCAGTCCGGGACAGTCCCACCAAGAGACCCAGTACTTC. This encodes CASSPGQSHQETQYF.

This clone has a single count. The CDR3 region has the DNA TGTGCCAGTAGTATGACGATCGGACAGGGGAACTCTGGGGCCAACGTCCTGACTTTC. This translates into CASSMTIGQGNSGANVLTF. The chain links TRBV19 to TRBJ2-6; TRBD1 agrees at 9 bases. This CDR3 has 19 amino acids. The trim removed 3 bases at V and 0 bases at J, leaving 9 bases unmatched. The V gene's germline CDR1 is LNHDA and CDR2 SQIVND (reference sequence).

The chain joins TRBV19 to TRBJ2-1; D possibly corresponds to TRBD2 (6 bases). The CDR3 sequence is 14 residues long. With 3 bases removed from V and 2 bases from J, the gap between germline ends came to 8 bases. Germline V gene lookup returns CDR1 LNHDA and CDR2 SQIVND (reference sequence). CDR3 sequence: CASSMASAYNEQFF. Written as DNA, the CDR3 is TGTGCCAGTAGTATGGCTAGCGCCTACAATGAGCAGTTCTTC.